This T cell receptor beta chain was identified in a study of cytomegalovirus exposure and HLA in healthy donors. CDR3 size: 13 residues. The V end lost 8 bases, the J end lost 7 bases, and 17 bases lay between the germline ends. The germline V gene encodes CDR1 SNHLY and CDR2 FYNNEI. The PCR ran on 60 Vbeta and 13 Jbeta primers. In the study's own analysis: Later analysis identified 65 million to 80 million unique TCR beta chains, 10 million to 12 million shared. Some clones are missing from TCRdb's copy, which holds only in-frame ones; the method was immunoSEQ multiplex PCR. For V, J and clone size, that table is used; D and trimming come from the DNA. The sample includes approximately 160,000 clones, about 82% of them seen just once. A word on this clone: The target antigen is unknown.

Study outcomes and limitations: As a later analysis revealed, most CMV-associated TCR beta chains appeared HLA-restricted.

The sequenced material came from PBMCs. This clonotype originated in a woman in her forties or fifties in good health and CMV-seropositive. The chain uses TRBV2 and TRBJ1-2, with a weak D call TRBD1 (5 bases). This CDR3 reads CASCKDGTSGYTF. The CDR3 DNA follows: TGTGCCAGCTGCAAAGACGGGACTTCTGGCTACACCTTC.